These 5 T cell receptor beta chains were all obtained from the same sample, sequenced in a study of cytomegalovirus exposure and HLA in healthy donors. It was with 60 Vbeta and 13 Jbeta primers that the PCR ran. Produced via immunoSEQ multiplex PCR; TCRdb's table is partial and in-frame only. Found here are about 200,000 clones, approximately 79% of them singletons; the top ten hold 1.5% to 2%. The sequenced sample was PBMCs. The receptors derive from a male donor in good health and CMV-seronegative.

Concerning this clone: Different DNA sequences within this sample yield the same CDR3. The CDR3: CASSLRGTSYNEQFF. In DNA, the CDR3 is TGTGCCAGCAGCTTACGGGGAACGTCCTACAATGAGCAGTTCTTC. This chain connects TRBV11-3 to TRBJ2-1; weak D call: TRBD2 (5 bases). V gave up 2 bases and J gave up 1 base, with 9 bases separating them. Germline CDR1 is SGHNT and CDR2 is YENEEA. This CDR3 contains 15 residues.

This clone appeared a single time. This chain links TRBV18 with TRBJ1-5; tentatively, D is TRBD1 (5 bases). Germline V lookup: CDR1 KGHSH, CDR2 LQKENI. Trimming took 3 bases from V and 2 from J, leaving 8 bases between them. The CDR3 consists of 14 residues. For the CDR3, the DNA is TGTGCCAGCTCACCTGGGGGGGGCAATCAGCCCCAGCATTTT. Translation: CASSPGGGNQPQHF.

This sequence joins TRBV30 and TRBJ2-2, with no clear D. Trimming pared 3 bases from V and 5 bases from J, leaving 4 bases between. The length of the CDR3 is 11 residues. Germline lookup yields CDR1 GTSNPN and CDR2 SVGIG (reference sequence). The CDR3 DNA reads TGTGCCTGGAGCGCGACCGGGGAGCTGTTTTTT. Translating gives CAWSATGELFF. Full variable domain (remainder filled in from reference TRBV30 and TRBJ2-2): SQTIHQWPATLVQPVGSPLSLECTVEGTSNPNLYWYRQAAGRGLQLLFYSVGIGQISSEVPQNLSASRPQDRQFILSSKKLLLSDSGFYLCAWSATGELFFGEGSRLTVL.

The rearrangement joins TRBV9 to TRBJ1-2, with D possibly TRBD1 on 6 matching bases. The CDR3 has 12 residues. The germline V and J ends were trimmed by 3 bases and 8 bases, with 11 bases remaining between them. The germline gives CDR1 SGDLS, CDR2 YYNGEE. The CDR3, as DNA: TGTGCCAGCAGCGACAGGGTAATCGGCTACACCTTC. This translates into CASSDRVIGYTF.

The chain is built from TRBV5-1 and TRBJ2-7; D ambiguous. The CDR3 covers 13 residues. The germline V gene encodes CDR1 SGHRS and CDR2 YFSETQ. The V end was cut by 4 bases, the J end by 3 bases, with 11 bases between. The CDR3 loop reads CASSADNLYEQYF. DNA for the CDR3: TGCGCCAGCAGCGCGGATAACCTCTACGAGCAGTACTTC.